There are many counts of the clone carrying this T cell receptor beta chain. Its antigen is not known. Extraction of RNA preceded its reverse transcription into cDNA, which served as the sequencing template. Clones were read by immunoSEQ multiplex PCR, and TCRdb kept only the in-frame ones, dropping some. The sample has about 190,000 clones; just under 65% are singletons. The sample belongs to a study of CD8+ T cells in alopecia areata. Study-wide findings and caveats: Under tofacitinib, numerous expanded lesional clonotypes remained detectable in scalp and blood. Compared with normal scalp, lesional scalp had higher clonality and more expanded CD8+ clones.

Treatment defined: oral pan-JAK inhibitor, 5-10 mg twice daily. Cell sorting was applied to PBMCs, and CD4+ and CD8+ T cells were collected. This specimen was CD4+ T cells sorted from blood, taken around week 49, from a patient treated with tofacitinib. This receptor was identified in a human donor with alopecia areata.

Here the CDR3 reads CATLGGYNTEAFF. CDR3 bases: TGTGCCACGCTGGGAGGGTACAACACTGAAGCTTTCTTT. V gene TRBV11-2 combines with J gene TRBJ1-1; no reliable D call. This CDR3 has 13 amino acids. V dropped 10 bases and J dropped 2 bases, with 14 bases sitting between them. The germline CDR1 and CDR2 sequences are SGHAT and FQNNGV.